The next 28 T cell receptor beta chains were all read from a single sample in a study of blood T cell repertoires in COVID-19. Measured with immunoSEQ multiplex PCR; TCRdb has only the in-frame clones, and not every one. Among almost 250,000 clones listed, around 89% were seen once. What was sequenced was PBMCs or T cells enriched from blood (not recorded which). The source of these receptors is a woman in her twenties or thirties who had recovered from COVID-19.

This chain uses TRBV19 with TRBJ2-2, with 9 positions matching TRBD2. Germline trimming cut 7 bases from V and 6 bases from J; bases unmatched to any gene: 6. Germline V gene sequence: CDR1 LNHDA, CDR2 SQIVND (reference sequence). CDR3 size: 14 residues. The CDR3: CASTAGGGPGELFF. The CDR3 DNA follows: TGTGCCAGTACTGCGGGAGGGGGGCCCGGGGAGCTGTTTTTT.

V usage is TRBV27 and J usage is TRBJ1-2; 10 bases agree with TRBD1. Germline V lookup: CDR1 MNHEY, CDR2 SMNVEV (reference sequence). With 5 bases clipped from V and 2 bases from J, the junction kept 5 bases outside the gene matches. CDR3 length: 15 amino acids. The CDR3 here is CASSSPGQGNYGYTF. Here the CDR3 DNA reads TGTGCCAGCAGTAGCCCGGGACAGGGGAACTATGGCTACACCTTC.

In nucleotides, the CDR3 is TGCGCCAGCAGCTTCGCCGGGACAGGGGCCGCCGGGGCCAACGTCCTGACTTTC. Protein product: CASSFAGTGAAGANVLTF. This sequence joins TRBV5-1 and TRBJ2-6; 10 bases line up with TRBD1. This CDR3 comprises 18 residues. The germline V gene has CDR1 SGHRS and CDR2 YFSETQ. With V trimmed by 2 bases and J by 4 bases, 9 bases remained unmatched.

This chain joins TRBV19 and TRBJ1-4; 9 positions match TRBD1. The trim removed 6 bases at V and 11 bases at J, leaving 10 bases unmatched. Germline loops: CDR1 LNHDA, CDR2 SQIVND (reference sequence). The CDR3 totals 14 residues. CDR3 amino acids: CASSRTGEGPKLFF. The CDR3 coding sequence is TGTGCCAGTAGCAGGACAGGGGAGGGCCCGAAACTGTTTTTT.

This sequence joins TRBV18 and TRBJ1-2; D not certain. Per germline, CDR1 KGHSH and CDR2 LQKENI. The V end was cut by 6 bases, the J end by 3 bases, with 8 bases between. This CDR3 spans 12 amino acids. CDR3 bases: TGTGCCAGCTCGGAGGCCGACTATGGCTACACCTTC. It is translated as CASSEADYGYTF.

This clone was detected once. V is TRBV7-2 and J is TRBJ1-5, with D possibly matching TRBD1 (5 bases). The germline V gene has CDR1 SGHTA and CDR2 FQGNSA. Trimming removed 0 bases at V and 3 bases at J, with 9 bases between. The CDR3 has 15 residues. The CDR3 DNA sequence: TGTGCCAGCAGCTTAGCGGGGCAGGTCAATCAGCCCCAGCATTTT. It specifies CASSLAGQVNQPQHF.

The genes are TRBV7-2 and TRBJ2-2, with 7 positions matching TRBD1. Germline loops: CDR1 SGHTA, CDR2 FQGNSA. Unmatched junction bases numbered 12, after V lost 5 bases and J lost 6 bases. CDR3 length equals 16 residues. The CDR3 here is CASSRQIGQGAGELFF. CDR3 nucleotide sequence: TGTGCCAGCAGCCGTCAAATAGGGCAGGGGGCCGGGGAGCTGTTTTTT.

CDR3 protein: CASKVQGGNVLTF. CDR3 sequence (DNA): TGTGCCAGCAAGGTTCAGGGCGGCAACGTCCTGACTTTC. The chain has TRBV28 and TRBJ2-6; possible D gene TRBD1, 5 bases. Per germline, CDR1 MDHEN and CDR2 SYDVKM. Trimming took 7 bases from V and 9 from J, leaving 13 bases between them. This CDR3 has 13 amino acids.

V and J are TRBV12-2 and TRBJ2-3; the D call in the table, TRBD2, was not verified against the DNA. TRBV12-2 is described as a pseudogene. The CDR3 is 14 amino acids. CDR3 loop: CASRPAGEGDTQYF. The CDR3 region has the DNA TGTGCAAGTCGCCCAGCGGGAGAGGGAGATACGCAGTATTTT.

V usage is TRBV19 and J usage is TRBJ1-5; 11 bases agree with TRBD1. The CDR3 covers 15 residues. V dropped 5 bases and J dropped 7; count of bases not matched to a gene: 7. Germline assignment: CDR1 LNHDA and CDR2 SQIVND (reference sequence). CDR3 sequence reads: CASSSTGQGVQPQHF. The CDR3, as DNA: TGTGCCAGTAGTTCAACGGGACAGGGGGTCCAGCCCCAGCATTTT.

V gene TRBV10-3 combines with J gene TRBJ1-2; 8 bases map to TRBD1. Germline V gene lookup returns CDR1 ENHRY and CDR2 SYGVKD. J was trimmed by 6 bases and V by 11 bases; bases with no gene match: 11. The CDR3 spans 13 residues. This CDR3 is CAVNQGARDGYTF. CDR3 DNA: TGTGCCGTGAACCAGGGGGCGCGGGATGGCTACACCTTC.

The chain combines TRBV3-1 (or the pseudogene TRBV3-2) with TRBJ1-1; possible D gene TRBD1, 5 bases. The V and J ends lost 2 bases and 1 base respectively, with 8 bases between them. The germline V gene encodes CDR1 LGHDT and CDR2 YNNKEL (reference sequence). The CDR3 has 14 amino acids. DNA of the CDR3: TGTGCCAGCAGCCAACGACAGCCGAACACTGAAGCTTTCTTT. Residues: CASSQRQPNTEAFF.

CDR3 residues: CASSRDSGNQPQHF. In DNA, the CDR3 is TGTGCCAGCAGTCGAGACAGCGGCAATCAGCCCCAGCATTTT. The gene calls are TRBV2 and TRBJ1-5, with a weak D call TRBD1 (5 bases). The CDR3 is made up of 14 amino acids. Trimming pared 5 bases from V and 2 bases from J, leaving 10 bases between. Germline V gene lookup returns CDR1 SNHLY and CDR2 FYNNEI.

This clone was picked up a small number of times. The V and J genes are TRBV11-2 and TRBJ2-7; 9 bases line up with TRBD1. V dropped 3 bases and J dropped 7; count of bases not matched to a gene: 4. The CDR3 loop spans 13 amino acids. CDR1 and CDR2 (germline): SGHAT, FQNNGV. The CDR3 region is CASSLGQGSEQYF. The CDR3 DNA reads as TGTGCCAGCAGCTTGGGACAGGGTTCGGAGCAGTACTTC.

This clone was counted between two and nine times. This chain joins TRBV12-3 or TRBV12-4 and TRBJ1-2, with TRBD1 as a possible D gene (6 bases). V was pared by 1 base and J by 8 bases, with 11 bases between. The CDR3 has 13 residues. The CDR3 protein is CASSLGDTKGYTF. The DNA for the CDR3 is TGTGCCAGCAGTTTAGGGGACACGAAAGGCTACACCTTC.

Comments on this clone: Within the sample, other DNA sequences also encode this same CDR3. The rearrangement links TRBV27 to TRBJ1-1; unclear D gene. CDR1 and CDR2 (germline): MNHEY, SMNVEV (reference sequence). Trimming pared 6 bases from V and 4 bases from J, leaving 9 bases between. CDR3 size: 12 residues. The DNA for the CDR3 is TGTGCCAGCAGCCACCCAGGCACTGAAGCTTTCTTT. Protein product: CASSHPGTEAFF.

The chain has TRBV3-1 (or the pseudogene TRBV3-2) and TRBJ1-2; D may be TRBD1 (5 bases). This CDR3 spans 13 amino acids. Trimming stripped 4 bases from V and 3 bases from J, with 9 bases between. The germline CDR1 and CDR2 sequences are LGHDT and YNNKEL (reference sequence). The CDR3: CASSRGRYYGYTF. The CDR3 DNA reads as TGTGCCAGCAGCCGGGGCAGATACTATGGCTACACCTTC.

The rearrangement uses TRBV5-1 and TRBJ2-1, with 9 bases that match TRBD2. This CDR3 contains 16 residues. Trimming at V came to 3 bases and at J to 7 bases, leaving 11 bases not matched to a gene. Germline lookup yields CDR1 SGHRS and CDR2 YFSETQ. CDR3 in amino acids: CASSSSGTSIANEQFF. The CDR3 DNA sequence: TGCGCCAGCAGCTCCTCCGGGACTAGCATCGCAAATGAGCAGTTCTTC.

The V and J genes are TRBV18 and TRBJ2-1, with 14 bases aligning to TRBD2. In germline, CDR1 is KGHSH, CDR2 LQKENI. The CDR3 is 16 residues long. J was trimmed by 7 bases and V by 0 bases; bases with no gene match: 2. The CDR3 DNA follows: TGTGCCAGCTCACCACCGGGGACTAGCGGGAGAAATGAGCAGTTCTTC. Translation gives CASSPPGTSGRNEQFF.

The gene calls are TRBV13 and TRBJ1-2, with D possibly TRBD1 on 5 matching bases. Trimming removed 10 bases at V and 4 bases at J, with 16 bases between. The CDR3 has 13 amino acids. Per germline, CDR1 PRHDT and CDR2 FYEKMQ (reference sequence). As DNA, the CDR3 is TGTGCCACCAGTCGACAGAACTTCTATGGCTACACCTTC. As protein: CATSRQNFYGYTF.

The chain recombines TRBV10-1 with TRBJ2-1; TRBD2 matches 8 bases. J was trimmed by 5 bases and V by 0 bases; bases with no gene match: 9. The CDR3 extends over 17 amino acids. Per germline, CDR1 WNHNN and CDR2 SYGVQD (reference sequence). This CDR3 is CASSESKGSGGNNEQFF. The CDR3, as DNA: TGCGCCAGCAGTGAGTCCAAGGGAAGCGGGGGAAACAATGAGCAGTTCTTC.

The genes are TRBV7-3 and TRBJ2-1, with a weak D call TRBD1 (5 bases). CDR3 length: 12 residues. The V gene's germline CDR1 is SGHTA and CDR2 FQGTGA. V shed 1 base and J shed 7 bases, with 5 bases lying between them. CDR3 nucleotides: TGTGCCAGCAGCTTAAAGGGGAATGAGCAGTTCTTC. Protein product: CASSLKGNEQFF.

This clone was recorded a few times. CDR3 in amino acids: CASSTSGPNTGELFF. The CDR3 nucleotides read TGTGCCAGCAGCACTAGCGGACCGAACACCGGGGAGCTGTTTTTT. V and J are TRBV7-9 and TRBJ2-2, with 8 bases aligning to TRBD2. Germline loops: CDR1 SEHNR, CDR2 FQNEAQ (reference sequence). CDR3 length: 15 amino acids. V shed 5 bases, J shed 0 bases, and the junction held 2 bases outside the gene matches.

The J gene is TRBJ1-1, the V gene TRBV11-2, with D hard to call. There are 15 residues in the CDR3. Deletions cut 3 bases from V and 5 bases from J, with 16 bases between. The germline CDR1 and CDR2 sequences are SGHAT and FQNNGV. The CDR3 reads CASSFSGVDGTEAFF. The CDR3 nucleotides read TGTGCCAGCAGCTTTTCCGGGGTGGATGGGACTGAAGCTTTCTTT.

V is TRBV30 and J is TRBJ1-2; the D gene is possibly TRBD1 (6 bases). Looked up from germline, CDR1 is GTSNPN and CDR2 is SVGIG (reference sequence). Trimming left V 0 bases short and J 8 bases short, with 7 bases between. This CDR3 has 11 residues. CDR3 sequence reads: CAWSVQGGYTF. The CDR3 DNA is TGTGCCTGGAGTGTACAGGGAGGCTACACCTTC.

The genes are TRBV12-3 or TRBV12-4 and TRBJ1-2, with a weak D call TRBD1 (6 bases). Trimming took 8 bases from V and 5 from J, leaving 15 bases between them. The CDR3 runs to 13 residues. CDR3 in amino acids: CASLGGGGYGYTF. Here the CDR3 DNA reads TGTGCCAGCCTAGGGGGGGGCGGGTATGGCTACACCTTC.

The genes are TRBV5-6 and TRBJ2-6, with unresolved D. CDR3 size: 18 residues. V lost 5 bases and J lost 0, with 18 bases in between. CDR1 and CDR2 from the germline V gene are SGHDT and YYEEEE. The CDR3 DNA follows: TGTGCCAGCAGTTCGCCACCATTCAGAGGCTCTGGGGCCAACGTCCTGACTTTC. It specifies CASSSPPFRGSGANVLTF.

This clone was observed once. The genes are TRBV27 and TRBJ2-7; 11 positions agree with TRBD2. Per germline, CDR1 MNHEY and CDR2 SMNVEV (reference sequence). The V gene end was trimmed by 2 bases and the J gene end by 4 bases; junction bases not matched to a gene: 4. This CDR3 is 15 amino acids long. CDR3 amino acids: CASSLLSSGRYEQYF. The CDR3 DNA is TGTGCCAGCAGTTTACTCTCTAGCGGGAGGTACGAGCAGTACTTC.